This T cell receptor (beta chain) was observed in a study of shared clonotypes between healthy human individuals. Findings and limits, study-wide: When naive CD4 clonotypes were compared across a few donors, roughly 4.9% were shared. Non-shared clonotypes showed lower generation probabilities than clonotypes common to all four donors. Naive subsets generally exceeded memory subsets in estimated richness.

The repertoire was sequenced with immunoSEQ multiplex PCR; TCRdb's copy has only in-frame clones and lacks some. The profile shows some 2 million clones, about 95% of them singletons. CD45RO-negative, CCR7-positively selected cells formed the naive CD8 fraction, excluding terminally differentiated effector memory CD45RA+ cells. In the case of this clone: Its antigen remains unidentified.

Germline lookup yields CDR1 SEHNR and CDR2 FQNEAQ (reference sequence). Trimming took off 7 bases at V and 1 base at J, with 17 bases between the two ends. The CDR3 length is 15 residues. Sequences were obtained from naive CD8+ T cells sorted from blood. The J gene is TRBJ2-7, the V gene TRBV7-9, with a possible D match to TRBD1 (5 bases). This clonotype was sampled from a man between 18 and 35 years old in good health. This CDR3 reads CASTQMPGPSYEQYF. In DNA form, the CDR3 reads TGTGCCAGCACCCAAATGCCAGGGCCTTCCTACGAGCAGTACTTC.